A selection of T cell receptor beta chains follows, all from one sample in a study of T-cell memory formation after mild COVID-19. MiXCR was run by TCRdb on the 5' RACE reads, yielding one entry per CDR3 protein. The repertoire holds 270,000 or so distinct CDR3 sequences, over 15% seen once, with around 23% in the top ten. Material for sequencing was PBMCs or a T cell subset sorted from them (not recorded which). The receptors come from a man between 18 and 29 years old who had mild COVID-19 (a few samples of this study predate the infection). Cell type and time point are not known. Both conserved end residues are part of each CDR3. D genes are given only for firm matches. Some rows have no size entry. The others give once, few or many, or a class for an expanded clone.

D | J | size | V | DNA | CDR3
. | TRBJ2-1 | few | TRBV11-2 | TGTGCCAGCAGCTTAGGTCTAATCTACAATGAGCAGTTCTTC | CASSLGLIYNEQFF
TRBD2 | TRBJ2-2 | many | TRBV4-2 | TGTGCCAGCAGCCGTAAACTAGCGGGGGCCACCGGGGAGCTGTTTTTT | CASSRKLAGATGELFF
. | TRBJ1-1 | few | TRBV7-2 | TGTGCCAGCAGCCGAGGGAAATCAACTGAAGCTTTCTTT | CASSRGKSTEAFF
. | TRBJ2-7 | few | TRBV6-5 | TGTGCCAGCAGTTACGGCGATAGCTACGAGCAGTACTTC | CASSYGDSYEQYF
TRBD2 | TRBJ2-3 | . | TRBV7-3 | TGTGCCAGCAGCCGGGGGACTAGCGGACCCTCCACAGATACGCAGTATTTT | CASSRGTSGPSTDTQYF
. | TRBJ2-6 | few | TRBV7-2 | TGTGCCAGCATGATACCTGGGGCCAACGTCCTGACTTTC | CASMIPGANVLTF
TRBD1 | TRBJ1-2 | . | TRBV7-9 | TGTGCCAGCAGCGGACAGGGTCTGGGCTACACCTTC | CASSGQGLGYTF
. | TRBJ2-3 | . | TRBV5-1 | TGCGCCAGCAGCTTGCGGGTAGTTCCAGATACGCAGTATTTT | CASSLRVVPDTQYF
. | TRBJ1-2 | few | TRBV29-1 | TGCAGCGTTGGGGTGGGAATTAACTATGGCTACACCTTC | CSVGVGINYGYTF
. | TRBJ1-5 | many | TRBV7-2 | TGTGCCAGCAGCAATCGAAGGGATCAGCCCCAGCATTTT | CASSNRRDQPQHF
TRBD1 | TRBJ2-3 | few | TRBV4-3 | TGCGCCAGCAGCCAAGACGGGACAGGGTACACAGATACGCAGTATTTT | CASSQDGTGYTDTQYF
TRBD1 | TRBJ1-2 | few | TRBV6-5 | TGTGCCAGCAGTTACTCACAGGGGATCTATGGCTACACCTTC | CASSYSQGIYGYTF
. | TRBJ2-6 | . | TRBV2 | TGTGCCAGCAGTGAGTTGGGGTCCGGGGCCAACGTCCTGACTTTC | CASSELGSGANVLTF
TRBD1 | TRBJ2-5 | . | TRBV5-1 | TGCGCCAGCATCGGGTGGGACAGTCGGCGGACCCAGTACTTC | CASIGWDSRRTQYF
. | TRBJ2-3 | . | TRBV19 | TGTGCCAGTACAGATGGGCGGTTTCCTTATACGCAGTATTTT | CASTDGRFPYTQYF
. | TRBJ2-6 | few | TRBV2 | TGTGCCAGCAGAAATAATCCGGGGAAAAGCTCTGGGGCCAACGTCCTGACTTTC | CASRNNPGKSSGANVLTF
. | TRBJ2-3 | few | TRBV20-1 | TGCAGTGCTAGGAGCAGGGCGATCACAGATACGCAGTATTTT | CSARSRAITDTQYF
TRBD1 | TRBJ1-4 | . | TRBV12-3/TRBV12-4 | TGTGCCAGCAGTGAGGACAGGCCGAATGAAAAACTGTTTTTT | CASSEDRPNEKLFF
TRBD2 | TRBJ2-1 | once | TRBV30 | TGTGCCTGGAGTACCGGCGGGGGACCGAACAATGAGCAGTTCTTC | CAWSTGGGPNNEQFF
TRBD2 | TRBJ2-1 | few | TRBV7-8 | TGTGCCAGCAGCAGGACTAGCGGGAGGGCGGTCCCCCACAATGAGCAGTTCTTC | CASSRTSGRAVPHNEQFF
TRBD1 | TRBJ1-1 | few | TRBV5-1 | TGCGCCAGCAGCTTGGCCTTAGGAGACAGGGAGGCTGAAGCTTTCTTT | CASSLALGDREAEAFF
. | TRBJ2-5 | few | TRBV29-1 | TGCAGCGTCCTTCCCTGGGACCAAGAGACCCAGTACTTC | CSVLPWDQETQYF
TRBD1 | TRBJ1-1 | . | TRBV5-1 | TGCGCCAGCAGCTTGTGGACAGGGGACACTGAAGCTTTCTTT | CASSLWTGDTEAFF
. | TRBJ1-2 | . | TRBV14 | TGTGCCAGCAGCCAAAGAAGAGACCAATATGGCTACACCTTC | CASSQRRDQYGYTF
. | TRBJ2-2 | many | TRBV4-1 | TGCGCCAGCAGCGCGCCCCTGGCCACCGGGGAGCTGTTTTTT | CASSAPLATGELFF
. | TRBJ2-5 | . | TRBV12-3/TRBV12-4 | TGTGCCAGCAGAGTTGGGGTACTTGGGACCCAGTACTTC | CASRVGVLGTQYF
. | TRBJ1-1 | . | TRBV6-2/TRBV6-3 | TGTGCCAGCAGTTACCTCGGCCAAAAAGCTTTCTTT | CASSYLGQKAFF
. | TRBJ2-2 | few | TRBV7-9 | TGTGCCAGCAGCTTAAGCGCAGTTGACACCGGGGAGCTGTTTTTT | CASSLSAVDTGELFF
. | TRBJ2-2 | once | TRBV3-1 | TGTGCCAGCAGTCCCACCGCCTTCGGGGCCGGGGAGCTGTTTTTT | CASSPTAFGAGELFF
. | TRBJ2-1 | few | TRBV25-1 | TGTGCCAGCAGTGAATTTGGTTATGAGCAGTTCTTC | CASSEFGYEQFF
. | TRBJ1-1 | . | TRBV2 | TGTGCCAGCAGTGACGCTGAAGCTTTCTTT | CASSDAEAFF
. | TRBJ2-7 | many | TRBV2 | TGTGCCAGCGTAGAGAGGTTGGCCGAGCAGTACTTC | CASVERLAEQYF
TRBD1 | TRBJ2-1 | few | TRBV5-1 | TGCGCCAGCAGCGGGGACAGGGGGTATGAGCAGTTCTTC | CASSGDRGYEQFF
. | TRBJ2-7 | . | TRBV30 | TGTGCCTGGAGTGCGTTGGGGACCGAGTACTTC | CAWSALGTEYF
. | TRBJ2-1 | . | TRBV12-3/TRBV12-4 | TGTGCCACCAGAGACAGGTCCAATGAGCAGTTCTTC | CATRDRSNEQFF
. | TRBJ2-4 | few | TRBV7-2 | TGTGCCAGCAGCTTGGGGACTTCTTGGGACATTCAGTACTTC | CASSLGTSWDIQYF
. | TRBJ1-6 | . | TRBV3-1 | TGTGCCAGCAGCCAAGTTGGTTCACCCCTCCACTTT | CASSQVGSPLHF
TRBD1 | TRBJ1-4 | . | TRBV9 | TGTGCCAGCAGCGCCCCAGGGGGTATTAATGAAAAACTGTTTTTT | CASSAPGGINEKLFF
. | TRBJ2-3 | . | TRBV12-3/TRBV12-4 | TGTGCCAGCAGTTTCGGCGGGGCCGGCACAGATACGCAGTATTTT | CASSFGGAGTDTQYF
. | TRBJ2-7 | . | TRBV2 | TGTGCCAGCAGCGTCCGGGACATCTACGAGCAGTACTTC | CASSVRDIYEQYF
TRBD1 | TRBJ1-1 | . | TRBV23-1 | TGCGCCAGCGCCCCAGAAGCAGGGGGGTCTTCCATATCTGTCCCTGAAGCTTTCTTT | CASAPEAGGSSISVPEAFF
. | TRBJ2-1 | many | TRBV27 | TGTGCCAGCAGTGAGGACAGCTCCTACAATGAGCAGTTCTTC | CASSEDSSYNEQFF
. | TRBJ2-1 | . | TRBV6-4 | TGTGCCAGCAGTCCTTGGACAGCCTCCTACAATGAGCAGTTCTTC | CASSPWTASYNEQFF
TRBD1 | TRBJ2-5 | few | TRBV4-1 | TGCGCCAGCAGCCAGGACAGGGGGTATTCAGAGACCCAGTACTTC | CASSQDRGYSETQYF
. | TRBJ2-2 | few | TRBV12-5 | TGTGCTAGTGACAGGAGAAACACCGGGGAGCTGTTTTTT | CASDRRNTGELFF
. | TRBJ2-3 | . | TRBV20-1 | TGCAGTGCTTGGGACGGCACAGATACGCAGTATTTT | CSAWDGTDTQYF
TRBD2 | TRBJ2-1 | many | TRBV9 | TGTGCCAGCAGCGTAGCTAGCGGGGGCCTCAATGAGCAGTTCTTC | CASSVASGGLNEQFF
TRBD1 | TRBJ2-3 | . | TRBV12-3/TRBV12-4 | TGTGCCAGCAGTTCCCCAGGCGACAGGGGTTACACAGATACGCAGTATTTT | CASSSPGDRGYTDTQYF
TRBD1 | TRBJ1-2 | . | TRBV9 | TGTGCCAGTACCTTGGCAGGGGGAAGTAACTATGGCTACACCTTC | CASTLAGGSNYGYTF
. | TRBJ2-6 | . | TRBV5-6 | TGTGCCAGCAGCTTGGAAGAGCTGAGGGGGGCCAACGTCCTGACTTTC | CASSLEELRGANVLTF
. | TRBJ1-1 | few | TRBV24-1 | TGTGCCACCAGTGCGGGGCTGGGGACTGAAGCTTTCTTT | CATSAGLGTEAFF
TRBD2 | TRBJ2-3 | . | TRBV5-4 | TGTGCCAGCAGCCAAGCACAGGGCGGGGGGGTCACAGATACGCAGTATTTT | CASSQAQGGGVTDTQYF
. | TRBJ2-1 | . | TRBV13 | TGTGCCAGCAGCTTGAGAGGACAGCTCTACAATGAGCAGTTCTTC | CASSLRGQLYNEQFF